The clone carrying this T cell receptor (beta chain) was seen once. The target antigen is unknown. No patient received treatment before thyroid surgery. In the original workflow: A papillary thyroid cancer distant-metastasis classifier was built from CDR3 differences across clinicopathological groups. TCRdb re-called the PCR reads with MiXCR. TCRdb's processing, not the authors' own work, is the source of the V and J calls. This sample has approximately 23,000 clones, with around 40% found just once. This entry belongs to a study of metastatic and nonmetastatic thyroid tumors. Study-level information: Where malignant and benign thyroid patients were concerned, repertoires were compared across blood and tumor or nodule tissue. General study findings and limits: Within blood and tumor, benign nodules reportedly had significantly lower TCR beta diversity than malignant thyroid tumors did.

The sequencing input was blood. The receptor was isolated from a male donor with papillary thyroid cancer or a benign thyroid nodule (not recorded which). Some clones in this sample may be carry-over from other donors' samples.

DNA for the CDR3: TGCGCCAGCAGCCAATACCGGGACAAGGGGACAGATACGCAGTATTTT. Residues: CASSQYRDKGTDTQYF. The chain links TRBV4-1 to TRBJ2-3; maybe TRBD1 (6 bases). Trimming removed 2 bases at V and 3 bases at J, with 15 bases between. Germline V CDR1 and CDR2: MGHRA, YSYEKL. This CDR3 is built from 16 residues.